This T cell receptor (beta chain) was found in a study of identical twins. This CDR3 region has 17 residues. Between the trimmed V and J ends, which lost 7 bases and 0 bases, there was a span of 19 bases. CDR1 LNHDA and CDR2 SQIVND come from the germline V gene (reference sequence). TCRdb redid the calling of the 5' RACE reads with MiXCR, one entry per CDR3 protein. The sample contains around 490,000 distinct CDR3 sequences, about 16% of which appear only once. These data were also reused for a study on yellow fever vaccine responses in identical twins.

This chain links TRBV19 with TRBJ1-3; weak D call: TRBD1 (6 bases). The sequence derives from a woman under 30 in good health. Sequencing input: CD4+ T cells sorted from blood. CDR3 bases: TGTGCCAGTACCGAGGGGGGACGGATTTTCTCTGGAAACACCATATATTTT. Amino acids: CASTEGGRIFSGNTIYF.